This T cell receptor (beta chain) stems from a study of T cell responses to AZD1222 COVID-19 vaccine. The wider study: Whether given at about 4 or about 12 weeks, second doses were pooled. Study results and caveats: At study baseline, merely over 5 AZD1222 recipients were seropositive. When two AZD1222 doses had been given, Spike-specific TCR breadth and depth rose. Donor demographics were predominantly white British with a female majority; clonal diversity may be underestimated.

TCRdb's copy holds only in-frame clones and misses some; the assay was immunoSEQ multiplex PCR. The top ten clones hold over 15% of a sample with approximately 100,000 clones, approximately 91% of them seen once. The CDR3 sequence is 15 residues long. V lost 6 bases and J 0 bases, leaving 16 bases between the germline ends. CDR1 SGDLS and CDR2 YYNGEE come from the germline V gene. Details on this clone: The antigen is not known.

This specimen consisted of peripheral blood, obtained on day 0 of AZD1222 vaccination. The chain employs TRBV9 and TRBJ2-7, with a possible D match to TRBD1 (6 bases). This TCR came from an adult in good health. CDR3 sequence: CASTSGHLSSYEQYF. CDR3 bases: TGTGCCAGCACTTCGGGACACCTAAGCTCCTACGAGCAGTACTTC.